A selection of T cell receptor beta chains follows, all from one sample in a study of T-cell reconstitution after alpha-beta-depleted transplantation in children. Each CDR3 protein gets one entry after TCRdb re-called the PCR reads with MiXCR. There are about 870,000 distinct CDR3 sequences in the sample; about 16% occur only once, and approximately 5% lies in the top ten. Sequences were derived from PBMCs, mostly from graft donor cells, sampled 360 days after TCRalphabeta/CD19-depleted stem cell transplant. Receptor source: a male patient aged 10 to 17 who had a stem cell transplant for acute lymphoblastic leukemia, so the T cells may come from the graft donor. Each CDR3 is given with its conserved first and last residue. The D gene is left open where the match is weak. Only some rows state a clone size, as once, few, many or a class for expanded clones.

abundance: NA; j_gene: TRBJ2-7; d_gene: NA; v_gene: TRBV19; CDR3nt: TGTGCCAGTAGTCGGTGGAGCTCCTACGAGCAGTACTTC; CDR3aa: CASSRWSSYEQYF
abundance: few; j_gene: TRBJ2-7; d_gene: NA; v_gene: TRBV9; CDR3nt: TGTGCCAGCCCGCCAGGGTCGACCTACGAGCAGTACTTC; CDR3aa: CASPPGSTYEQYF
abundance: NA; j_gene: TRBJ2-7; d_gene: NA; v_gene: TRBV5-1; CDR3nt: TGCGCCAGCAGCTTGGAAGACGAGCAGTACTTC; CDR3aa: CASSLEDEQYF
abundance: few; j_gene: TRBJ2-1; d_gene: TRBD2; v_gene: TRBV6-2/TRBV6-3; CDR3nt: TGTGCCAGCAGTTACGCGGGGACTAGCGGGGACAATGAGCAGTTCTTC; CDR3aa: CASSYAGTSGDNEQFF
abundance: NA; j_gene: TRBJ2-1; d_gene: NA; v_gene: TRBV6-5; CDR3nt: TGTGCCAGCAGTTACTCGAGTCTAACGGGCTCCTACAATGAGCAGTTCTTC; CDR3aa: CASSYSSLTGSYNEQFF
abundance: NA; j_gene: TRBJ1-5; d_gene: NA; v_gene: TRBV7-6; CDR3nt: TGTGCCAGCAGCTTGACCAACGGGGGTCAGCCCCAGCATTTT; CDR3aa: CASSLTNGGQPQHF
abundance: few; j_gene: TRBJ2-1; d_gene: TRBD2; v_gene: TRBV29-1; CDR3nt: TGCAGCGTTGAATCTGGACTAGAACTGTTTGATGAGCAGTTCTTC; CDR3aa: CSVESGLELFDEQFF
abundance: NA; j_gene: TRBJ2-2; d_gene: TRBD1; v_gene: TRBV11-2; CDR3nt: TGTGCCAGCAGCTCCAGGGGGCCCTACACCGGGGAGCTGTTTTTT; CDR3aa: CASSSRGPYTGELFF
abundance: NA; j_gene: TRBJ2-7; d_gene: TRBD2; v_gene: TRBV20-1; CDR3nt: TGCAGTGCTCGGTTGCGACCGGGACTAGCGGCCTCCGAGCAGTACTTC; CDR3aa: CSARLRPGLAASEQYF
abundance: NA; j_gene: TRBJ2-1; d_gene: TRBD1; v_gene: TRBV7-3; CDR3nt: TGTGCCAGCAGCTTATTCACAGGGGGCGTTTTCACCAGGGAGCAGTTCTTC; CDR3aa: CASSLFTGGVFTREQFF
abundance: NA; j_gene: TRBJ1-1; d_gene: NA; v_gene: TRBV15; CDR3nt: TGTGCCACCAGCAGAGTTTATAGGGGGACTGAAGCTTTCTTT; CDR3aa: CATSRVYRGTEAFF
abundance: NA; j_gene: TRBJ2-2; d_gene: NA; v_gene: TRBV7-3; CDR3nt: TGTGCCAGCAGCTTAAATCAGAGGTCCGCCGGGGAGCTGTTTTTT; CDR3aa: CASSLNQRSAGELFF
abundance: many; j_gene: TRBJ2-3; d_gene: NA; v_gene: TRBV29-1; CDR3nt: TGCAGCGTTGAAGAAGAGGATAGCACAGATACGCAGTATTTT; CDR3aa: CSVEEEDSTDTQYF
abundance: few; j_gene: TRBJ1-1; d_gene: NA; v_gene: TRBV11-2; CDR3nt: TGTGCCAGCAGCTTAGTACAGGTCACTGAAGCTTTCTTT; CDR3aa: CASSLVQVTEAFF
abundance: few; j_gene: TRBJ1-2; d_gene: NA; v_gene: TRBV6-5; CDR3nt: TGTGCCAGCAGTTACCGCAGGGATTATGGCTACACCTTC; CDR3aa: CASSYRRDYGYTF
abundance: few; j_gene: TRBJ1-1; d_gene: NA; v_gene: TRBV29-1; CDR3nt: TGCAGCGTCCGACGGACAGTACAGAACACTGAAGCTTTCTTT; CDR3aa: CSVRRTVQNTEAFF
abundance: few; j_gene: TRBJ2-2; d_gene: NA; v_gene: TRBV2; CDR3nt: TGTGCCAGCAGGATGGGACTGAACACCGGGGAGCTGTTTTTT; CDR3aa: CASRMGLNTGELFF
abundance: many; j_gene: TRBJ2-3; d_gene: NA; v_gene: TRBV12-3/TRBV12-4; CDR3nt: TGTGCCAGCAGTTTAAGGGACACTCACCATCCAGATACGCAGTATTTT; CDR3aa: CASSLRDTHHPDTQYF
abundance: NA; j_gene: TRBJ2-7; d_gene: NA; v_gene: TRBV14; CDR3nt: TGTGCCAGCAGCCGTTACCGGGACGCAGGGTACGAGCAGTACTTC; CDR3aa: CASSRYRDAGYEQYF
abundance: few; j_gene: TRBJ2-7; d_gene: NA; v_gene: TRBV19; CDR3nt: TGTGCCAGTAACGGGGGTGTAACCCACGAGCAGTACTTC; CDR3aa: CASNGGVTHEQYF
abundance: NA; j_gene: TRBJ2-3; d_gene: NA; v_gene: TRBV5-1; CDR3nt: TGCGCCAGCGGGAGGTTCGAAGAGGCAGATACGCAGTATTTT; CDR3aa: CASGRFEEADTQYF
abundance: few; j_gene: TRBJ2-7; d_gene: NA; v_gene: TRBV5-5; CDR3nt: TGTGCCAGCAGCTTGTGGGGAGCGGGTGAAGGCGAGCAGTACTTC; CDR3aa: CASSLWGAGEGEQYF
abundance: NA; j_gene: TRBJ2-7; d_gene: TRBD2; v_gene: TRBV27; CDR3nt: TGTGCCAGCAGTTGGACCCATACTAGCGGGACCACCTACGAGCAGTACTTC; CDR3aa: CASSWTHTSGTTYEQYF
abundance: few; j_gene: TRBJ2-5; d_gene: TRBD1; v_gene: TRBV29-1; CDR3nt: TGCAGCGTCCGCCGGGACAGGGAAGTGGAGACCCAGTACTTC; CDR3aa: CSVRRDREVETQYF
abundance: NA; j_gene: TRBJ2-1; d_gene: TRBD1; v_gene: TRBV27; CDR3nt: TGTGCCAGCACCTGGGACAGGACCCTGTCCTACAATGAGCAGTTCTTC; CDR3aa: CASTWDRTLSYNEQFF
abundance: NA; j_gene: TRBJ1-1; d_gene: NA; v_gene: TRBV19; CDR3nt: TGTGCCAGTAGTTACAGGGTCCACGACACTGAAGCTTTCTTT; CDR3aa: CASSYRVHDTEAFF
abundance: few; j_gene: TRBJ2-4; d_gene: NA; v_gene: TRBV7-9; CDR3nt: TGTGCCAGCAGCAGACCGGGCCCGGGGGGCAACATTCAGTACTTC; CDR3aa: CASSRPGPGGNIQYF
abundance: few; j_gene: TRBJ2-3; d_gene: NA; v_gene: TRBV14; CDR3nt: TGTGCCAGCAGCCCGAGGAGGATCACAGATACGCAGTATTTT; CDR3aa: CASSPRRITDTQYF
abundance: many; j_gene: TRBJ2-3; d_gene: NA; v_gene: TRBV7-9; CDR3nt: TGTGCCAGCAGCTTTGGACTTAACACAGATACGCAGTATTTT; CDR3aa: CASSFGLNTDTQYF
abundance: few; j_gene: TRBJ2-7; d_gene: NA; v_gene: TRBV6-5; CDR3nt: TGTGCCAGCAGTTTCGGTGAGAGGGCTGTTCCCTACGAGCAGTACTTC; CDR3aa: CASSFGERAVPYEQYF
abundance: few; j_gene: TRBJ1-4; d_gene: TRBD1; v_gene: TRBV20-1; CDR3nt: TGCAGTGCTTCTCCGGGACAGGGGTCAGCAAAACTGTTTTTT; CDR3aa: CSASPGQGSAKLFF
abundance: NA; j_gene: TRBJ2-3; d_gene: TRBD2; v_gene: TRBV5-1; CDR3nt: TGCGCCAGCAGTAATCGACTAGCGGGAGTGGATACGCAGTATTTT; CDR3aa: CASSNRLAGVDTQYF
abundance: NA; j_gene: TRBJ1-5; d_gene: NA; v_gene: TRBV6-5; CDR3nt: TGTGCCAGCAGTTACTCGACGTACAACCTTGGCAATCAGCCCCAGCATTTT; CDR3aa: CASSYSTYNLGNQPQHF
abundance: many; j_gene: TRBJ2-5; d_gene: NA; v_gene: TRBV27; CDR3nt: TGTGCCAGCAGTCCCTTGGGCCAAGAGACCCAGTACTTC; CDR3aa: CASSPLGQETQYF
abundance: NA; j_gene: TRBJ2-7; d_gene: NA; v_gene: TRBV20-1; CDR3nt: TGCAGTGCTAGTTCGCGGTCCTACGAGCAGTACTTC; CDR3aa: CSASSRSYEQYF
abundance: few; j_gene: TRBJ2-7; d_gene: NA; v_gene: TRBV12-3/TRBV12-4; CDR3nt: TGTGCCAGCACCCATTGGGGCGAGCAGTACTTC; CDR3aa: CASTHWGEQYF
abundance: NA; j_gene: TRBJ2-3; d_gene: NA; v_gene: TRBV12-3/TRBV12-4; CDR3nt: TGTGCCAGCAGTTTTCTAGCTATCTCAGATACGCAGTATTTT; CDR3aa: CASSFLAISDTQYF
abundance: NA; j_gene: TRBJ2-1; d_gene: NA; v_gene: TRBV3-1; CDR3nt: TGTGCCAGCAGCCAAGCAGGGACCCGACGAAATGAGCAGTTCTTC; CDR3aa: CASSQAGTRRNEQFF
abundance: NA; j_gene: TRBJ2-7; d_gene: NA; v_gene: TRBV5-1; CDR3nt: TGCGCCAGCAGCTTTTACAGAGACTCCTACGAGCAGTACTTC; CDR3aa: CASSFYRDSYEQYF
abundance: NA; j_gene: TRBJ2-7; d_gene: TRBD1; v_gene: TRBV15; CDR3nt: TGTGCCACCAGCAGAGAGCGGAGACAGGGCTACGAGCAGTACTTC; CDR3aa: CATSRERRQGYEQYF